One TCR beta chain is described in this entry. The CDR3 length is 13 residues. Germline CDR1 and CDR2: LNHNV and YYDKDF (reference sequence). The V end lost 5 bases, the J end lost 0 bases, and 7 bases lay between the germline ends. The source of the sample is a study of T-cell reconstitution after alpha-beta-depleted transplantation in children. Molecular barcoding with unique molecular identifiers was used for the TCRbeta library. MiXCR, run by TCRdb on the PCR reads, gives a single entry per CDR3 protein. The table shows hundreds of thousands of distinct CDR3 sequences, with 16% occurring only once.

The sequencing used PBMCs from the stem cell graft donor, collected from the stem cell graft. This chain connects TRBV15 to TRBJ1-1; tentatively, D is TRBD1 (5 bases). The receptor was derived from a human donor who donated a stem cell graft to a child with acute myeloid leukemia. CDR3 sequence (DNA): TGTGCCACCAGCGGGACTGTGAACACTGAAGCTTTCTTT. This encodes CATSGTVNTEAFF.